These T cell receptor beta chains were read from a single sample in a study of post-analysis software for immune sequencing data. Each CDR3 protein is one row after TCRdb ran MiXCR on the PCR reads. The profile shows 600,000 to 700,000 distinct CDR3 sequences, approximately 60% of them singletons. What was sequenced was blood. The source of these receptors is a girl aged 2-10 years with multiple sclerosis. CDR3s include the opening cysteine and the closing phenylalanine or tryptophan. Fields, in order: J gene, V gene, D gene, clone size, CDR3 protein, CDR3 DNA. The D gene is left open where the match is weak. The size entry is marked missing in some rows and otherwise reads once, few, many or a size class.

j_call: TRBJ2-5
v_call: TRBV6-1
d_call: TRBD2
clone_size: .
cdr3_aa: CASSPGLAGGLIQETQYF
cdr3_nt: TGTGCCAGCAGTCCCGGACTAGCGGGGGGGCTTATTCAAGAGACCCAGTACTTC

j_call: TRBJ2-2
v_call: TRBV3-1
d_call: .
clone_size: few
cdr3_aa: CASSHAPGTGELFF
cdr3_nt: TGTGCCAGCAGCCACGCCCCAGGGACCGGGGAGCTGTTTTTT

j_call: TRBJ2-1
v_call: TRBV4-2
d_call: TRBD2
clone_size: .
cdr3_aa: CASSQDGAGGDSYNEQFF
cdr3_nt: TGTGCCAGCAGCCAAGATGGAGCGGGAGGGGATTCCTACAATGAGCAGTTCTTC

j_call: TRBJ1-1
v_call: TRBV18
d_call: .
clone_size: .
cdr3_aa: CASSPQEYNTEAFF
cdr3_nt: TGTGCCAGCTCACCACAGGAGTATAACACTGAAGCTTTCTTT

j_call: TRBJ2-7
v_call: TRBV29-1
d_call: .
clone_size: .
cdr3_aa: CSVSRTTFYEQYF
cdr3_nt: TGCAGCGTTTCTAGGACCACCTTCTACGAGCAGTACTTC

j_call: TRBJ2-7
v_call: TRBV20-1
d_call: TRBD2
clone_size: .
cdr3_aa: CSARDPGRDEQYF
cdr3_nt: TGCAGTGCTAGAGATCCCGGGAGGGACGAGCAGTACTTC

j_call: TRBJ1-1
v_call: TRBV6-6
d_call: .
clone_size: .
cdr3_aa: CASSGERQNTEAFF
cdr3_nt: TGCGCCAGCAGTGGCGAACGGCAGAACACTGAAGCTTTCTTT

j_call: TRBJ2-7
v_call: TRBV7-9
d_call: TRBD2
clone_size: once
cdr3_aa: CASSRALAGYEQYF
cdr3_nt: TGTGCCAGCAGCCGAGCCCTAGCGGGCTACGAGCAGTACTTC

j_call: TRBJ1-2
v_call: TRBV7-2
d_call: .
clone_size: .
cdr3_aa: CASSLFGGDSLYGYTF
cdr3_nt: TGTGCCAGCAGCTTATTCGGAGGCGACAGCCTCTATGGCTACACCTTC

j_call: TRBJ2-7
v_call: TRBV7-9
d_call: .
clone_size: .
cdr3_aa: CASSLESGLIDEQYF
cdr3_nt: TGTGCCAGCAGCTTAGAATCCGGGCTAATCGACGAGCAGTACTTC

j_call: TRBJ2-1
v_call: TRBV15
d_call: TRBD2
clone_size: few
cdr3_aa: CATSRDRLAGSYNEQFF
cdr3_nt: TGTGCCACCAGCAGAGATCGACTAGCGGGCTCCTACAATGAGCAGTTCTTC

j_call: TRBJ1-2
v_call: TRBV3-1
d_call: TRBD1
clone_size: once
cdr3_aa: CASSLLGQGMGGYTF
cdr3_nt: TGTGCCAGCAGCCTGCTGGGACAGGGTATGGGTGGCTACACCTTC

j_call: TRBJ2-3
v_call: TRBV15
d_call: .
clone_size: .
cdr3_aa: CATSRDDGGVDMDTQYF
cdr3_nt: TGTGCCACCAGCAGAGATGATGGCGGGGTGGACATGGATACGCAGTATTTT

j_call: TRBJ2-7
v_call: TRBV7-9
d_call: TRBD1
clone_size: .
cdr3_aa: CAGSSGTGNEQYF
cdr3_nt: TGTGCCGGCAGCTCCGGGACAGGGAACGAGCAGTACTTC

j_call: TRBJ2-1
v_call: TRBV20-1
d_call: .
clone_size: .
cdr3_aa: CSARSPTNSYNEQFF
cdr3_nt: TGCAGTGCTAGGTCCCCCACCAACTCCTACAATGAGCAGTTCTTC

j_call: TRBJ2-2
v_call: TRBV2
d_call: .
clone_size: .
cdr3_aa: CASSAANTNTGELFF
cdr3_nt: TGTGCCAGCAGTGCTGCGAACACGAACACCGGGGAGCTGTTTTTT

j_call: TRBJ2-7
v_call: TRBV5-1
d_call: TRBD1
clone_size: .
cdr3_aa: CASSLPGQTGEQYF
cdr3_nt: TGCGCCAGCAGCTTACCGGGACAGACGGGCGAGCAGTACTTC

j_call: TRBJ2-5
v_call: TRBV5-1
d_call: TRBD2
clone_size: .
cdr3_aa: CASSSRTRGRETQYF
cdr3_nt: TGCGCCAGCAGCTCCCGGACTAGGGGCAGGGAGACCCAGTACTTC